This passage covers 29 T cell receptor beta chains from one sample sequenced in a study of blood T cell repertoires in COVID-19. Libraries were prepared by immunoSEQ multiplex PCR; TCRdb keeps only in-frame clonotypes and omits some of them. The table includes about 54,000 clones, about nine tenths detected once. Material for sequencing was peripheral blood. These receptors all come from a woman aged 35 to 49 with active COVID-19.

The chain joins TRBV5-8 to TRBJ2-1; TRBD2 is a possible D gene (6 bases). The CDR3 is made up of 14 amino acids. V lost 4 bases and J 8 bases, leaving 16 bases between the germline ends. Germline CDR1 is SGHTS and CDR2 is YDEGEE. This chain's CDR3 is CASSLGLESHEQFF. The CDR3 nucleotides read TGTGCCAGCAGCCTGGGACTGGAATCCCATGAGCAGTTCTTC. Supplemented by reference TRBV5-8 and TRBJ2-1, the full variable domain reads EAGVTQSPTHLIKTRGQQATLRCSPISGHTSVYWYQQALGLGLQFLLWYDEGEERNRGNFPPRFSGRQFPNYSSELNVNALELEDSALYLCASSLGLESHEQFFGPGTRLTVL.

The chain links TRBV10-3 to TRBJ1-2; D possibly corresponds to TRBD1 (5 bases). Germline assignment: CDR1 ENHRY and CDR2 SYGVKD. CDR3 length equals 16 residues. Trimming removed 6 bases from V and 8 bases from J, with 25 bases in between. The CDR3 DNA is TGTGCCATCAGCGAGGCTGGGTTCGGGGGTCTGCAAGGCTACACCTTC. Its translation is CAISEAGFGGLQGYTF.

CDR3 DNA: TGTGCCAGCAGCGTAGGGAGCCGCAATCAGCCCCAGCATTTT. Protein: CASSVGSRNQPQHF. V gene TRBV9 combines with J gene TRBJ1-5; D remains unclear. CDR3 length equals 14 residues. Per the germline V gene, CDR1 is SGDLS and CDR2 is YYNGEE. V was trimmed by 0 bases and J by 2 bases, leaving 6 bases between them. The complete variable domain, with remaining parts taken from reference TRBV9 and TRBJ1-5, reads DSGVTQTPKHLITATGQRVTLRCSPRSGDLSVYWYQQSLDQGLQFLIQYYNGEERAKGNILERFSAQQFPDLHSELNLSSLELGDSALYFCASSVGSRNQPQHFGDGTRLSIL.

The V call is TRBV10-1, the J call TRBJ1-2; no clear D. The germline gives CDR1 WNHNN, CDR2 SYGVQD (reference sequence). This CDR3 has 15 amino acids. V gave up 6 bases and J gave up 7 bases, with 21 bases separating them. CDR3 DNA sequence: TGCGCCAGCAGGCCCTCGCGGGCTCCTCTCGGTGGCTACACCTTC. It is translated as CASRPSRAPLGGYTF.

This clone has a single count. This chain connects TRBV10-3 to TRBJ2-1; 9 nucleotides align to TRBD2. Trimming at V came to 4 bases and at J to 7 bases, leaving 8 bases not matched to a gene. The germline CDR1 and CDR2 sequences are ENHRY and SYGVKD. The CDR3 loop spans 15 amino acids. CDR3 sequence reads: CAISGSGGFGNEQFF. The CDR3, as DNA: TGTGCCATCAGTGGCAGCGGGGGGTTTGGTAATGAGCAGTTCTTC.

This clone has a single count. The rearrangement joins TRBV3-1 (or the pseudogene TRBV3-2) to TRBJ1-6; the match to TRBD1 covers 10 bases. Germline V lookup: CDR1 LGHDT, CDR2 YNNKEL (reference sequence). V was pared by 7 bases and J by 9 bases, with 3 bases of the junction left unmatched. CDR3 length equals 13 residues. The CDR3 protein is CASNRDRGSPLHF. The CDR3 coding sequence is TGTGCCAGCAACCGGGACAGGGGTTCACCCCTCCACTTT.

This sequence joins TRBV5-4 and TRBJ1-3; D unresolved. The germline V gene encodes CDR1 SGHNT and CDR2 YYREEE (reference sequence). The CDR3 extends over 13 amino acids. V lost 0 bases and J 4 bases, leaving 5 bases between the germline ends. The CDR3 DNA is TGTGCCAGCAGCTTGGCCCAGGGAAACACCATATATTTT. Protein: CASSLAQGNTIYF.

The chain couples TRBV7-3 to TRBJ2-1, with TRBD2 matching over 10 bases. CDR1 is SGHTA, CDR2 FQGTGA, per germline. CDR3 size: 16 residues. Trimming at V came to 2 bases and at J to 2 bases, leaving 3 bases not matched to a gene. This chain's CDR3 is CASSLASGGPYNEQFF. CDR3 nucleotides: TGTGCCAGCAGCTTAGCTAGCGGGGGACCCTACAATGAGCAGTTCTTC.

This clone showed up just a few times. In nucleotides, the CDR3 is TGCAGCGTCGCCACGGGGAGGGCTGAAGCTTTCTTT. It specifies CSVATGRAEAFF. The J gene is TRBJ1-1, the V gene TRBV29-1; D is undetermined. The CDR3 totals 12 residues. CDR1 is SQVTM and CDR2 is ANQGSEA in the germline V gene. Trimming took off 6 bases at V and 6 bases at J, with 14 bases between the two ends.

This clone was found once. This chain links TRBV5-1 with TRBJ2-5; the match to TRBD2 covers 8 bases. The length of the CDR3 is 15 residues. In germline, CDR1 is SGHRS, CDR2 YFSETQ. Losses at the gene ends were 0 bases for V and 5 bases for J; bases not matched to a gene: 6. The CDR3 nucleotides are TGCGCCAGCAGCTTGGCCGGGGGGGCCCCTGAGACCCAGTACTTC. It specifies CASSLAGGAPETQYF.

This chain joins TRBV19 and TRBJ1-4; D perhaps matches TRBD1 (5 bases). The V end was cut by 5 bases, the J end by 8 bases, with 15 bases between. The germline CDR1 and CDR2 sequences are LNHDA and SQIVND (reference sequence). This CDR3 spans 14 amino acids. This CDR3 is CASSSQGGSEKLFF. The CDR3 coding sequence is TGTGCCAGTAGTTCCCAGGGTGGTAGCGAAAAACTGTTTTTT.

The chain employs TRBV29-1 and TRBJ2-5, with 9 bases fitting TRBD1. Germline V gene lookup returns CDR1 SQVTM and CDR2 ANQGSEA. There are 13 residues in the CDR3. Trimming removed 4 bases from V and 4 bases from J; junction bases left unmatched: 4. CDR3 loop: CSVAGQGTETQYF. CDR3 sequence (DNA): TGCAGCGTTGCTGGACAGGGGACAGAGACCCAGTACTTC.

The rearrangement joins TRBV4-1 to TRBJ1-3, with TRBD1 matching 8 bases. This CDR3 has 14 residues. From germline, CDR1 is MGHRA and CDR2 YSYEKL. The V gene end was trimmed by 0 bases and the J gene end by 8 bases; junction bases not matched to a gene: 3. Written as DNA, the CDR3 is TGCGCCAGCAGCCAAGAACAGGGGGTGTACACCATATATTTT. Amino acid sequence: CASSQEQGVYTIYF.

The rearrangement links TRBV5-1 to TRBJ2-7, with 8 bases matching TRBD1. After removal of 4 bases from V and 4 bases from J, the junction contained 4 bases not matched to a gene. CDR1 and CDR2 from the germline V gene are SGHRS and YFSETQ. The CDR3 is 13 residues long. The CDR3 DNA follows: TGCGCCAGCAGCGTGAACAGGGGGTACGAGCAGTACTTC. It encodes CASSVNRGYEQYF.

This chain joins TRBV11-3 and TRBJ2-1; D may be TRBD2 (5 bases). V shed 7 bases and J shed 0 bases, with 13 bases lying between them. Germline CDR1 reads SGHNT; CDR2 reads YENEEA. The CDR3 length is 15 residues. CDR3 nucleotide sequence: TGTGCCAGCAACCCTCGGACTGGCTCCTACAATGAGCAGTTCTTC. Residues: CASNPRTGSYNEQFF. Full variable domain (outside the CDR3, taken from reference TRBV11-3 and TRBJ2-1): EAGVVQSPRYKIIEKKQPVAFWCNPISGHNTLYWYLQNLGQGPELLIRYENEEAVDDSQLPKDRFSAERLKGVDSTLKIQPAELGDSAVYLCASNPRTGSYNEQFFGPGTRLTVL.

The V gene is TRBV11-3, the J gene TRBJ2-7, with D possibly being TRBD1 (6 bases). Germline values: CDR1 SGHNT, CDR2 YENEEA. The CDR3 length is 14 residues. V lost 3 bases to trimming and J lost 0 bases, with 9 bases between them. CDR3 sequence (DNA): TGTGCCAGCAGCTTCCCAGGGGTCTCCTACGAGCAGTACTTC. Translation gives CASSFPGVSYEQYF. Based on the CDR3 plus reference TRBV11-3 and TRBJ2-7, the full variable domain is EAGVVQSPRYKIIEKKQPVAFWCNPISGHNTLYWYLQNLGQGPELLIRYENEEAVDDSQLPKDRFSAERLKGVDSTLKIQPAELGDSAVYLCASSFPGVSYEQYFGPGTRLTVT.

This rearrangement joins TRBV12-3 or TRBV12-4 to TRBJ1-5; D call uncertain. Deletions cut 3 bases from V and 6 bases from J, with 6 bases between. The CDR3 is 12 amino acids. CDR3 protein: CASSLVAQPQHF. Written as DNA, the CDR3 is TGTGCCAGCAGTTTGGTGGCTCAGCCCCAGCATTTT.

The chain combines TRBV27 with TRBJ2-2; 9 positions agree with TRBD1. V shed 7 bases and J 7 bases; nucleotides not matched to a gene: 4. This CDR3 has 13 residues. The germline V gene has CDR1 MNHEY and CDR2 SMNVEV (reference sequence). The CDR3 loop is CASIGQGRGELFF. The CDR3, as DNA: TGTGCCAGCATCGGACAGGGGCGCGGGGAGCTGTTTTTT.

The chain links TRBV4-2 to TRBJ2-2; D perhaps matches TRBD1 (5 bases). Germline V gene sequence: CDR1 LGHNA, CDR2 YNFKEQ. Deletions cut 0 bases from V and 6 bases from J, with 8 bases between. The CDR3 totals 14 residues. Here the CDR3 reads CASSQDAGSGELFF. The CDR3 region has the DNA TGTGCCAGCAGCCAAGATGCAGGGTCCGGGGAGCTGTTTTTT.

The chain links TRBV14 to TRBJ1-2, with a possible D match to TRBD1 (6 bases). CDR3 length equals 16 residues. Germline V CDR1 and CDR2: SGHDN, FVKESK. V dropped 3 bases and J dropped 1 base, with 15 bases sitting between them. The CDR3 DNA is TGTGCCAGCAGCCAGGACAGTCAGATCCTTAACTATGGCTACACCTTC. This translates into CASSQDSQILNYGYTF.

This chain links TRBV4-1 with TRBJ2-2; 10 nucleotides agree with TRBD2. V dropped 2 bases and J dropped 6; count of bases not matched to a gene: 3. This CDR3 contains 15 residues. CDR1 is MGHRA, CDR2 YSYEKL, per germline. The CDR3 nucleotides are TGCGCCAGCAGCCAACTAGCGGGGGACCCCGGGGAGCTGTTTTTT. This sequence encodes CASSQLAGDPGELFF.

The CDR3 coding sequence is TGTGCCAGTAGTTTGGGTGCGGATGGCTACACCTTC. Translated, it gives CASSLGADGYTF. The chain recombines TRBV19 with TRBJ1-2, with D hard to call. Germline values: CDR1 LNHDA, CDR2 SQIVND (reference sequence). V gave up 5 bases and J gave up 6 bases, with 10 bases separating them. The CDR3 loop spans 12 amino acids.

The V and J genes are TRBV24-1 and TRBJ2-3; 7 positions agree with TRBD1. The CDR3 has 15 residues. The J segment lost 3 bases and the V segment lost 3 bases, leaving 5 bases of the junction unmatched. Germline CDR1 and CDR2: KGHDR and SFDVKD. The CDR3 DNA sequence: TGTGCCACCAGTGATAGAGGGGGCGCAACAGATACGCAGTATTTT. This sequence encodes CATSDRGGATDTQYF.

This sequence joins TRBV2 and TRBJ1-2; perhaps TRBD1 as D (6 bases). CDR1 is SNHLY and CDR2 is FYNNEI in the germline V gene. The CDR3 is made up of 13 amino acids. The V gene lost 6 bases and the J gene lost 8 bases, with 16 bases spanning the gap. The CDR3 spells CASSPTGKGGYTF. CDR3 nucleotides: TGTGCCAGCAGCCCCACAGGGAAAGGGGGCTACACCTTC. The whole variable domain, remainder taken from reference TRBV2 and TRBJ1-2, is EPEVTQTPSHQVTQMGQEVILRCVPISNHLYFYWYRQILGQKVEFLVSFYNNEISEKSEIFDDQFSVERPDGSNFTLKIRSTKLEDSAMYFCASSPTGKGGYTFGSGTRLTVV.

In the case of this clone: A read error may produce the germline difference seen at one junction end. The chain links TRBV24-1 to TRBJ2-3; 7 bases match TRBD2. Germline-derived CDR1 and CDR2 are KGHDR and SFDVKD. This CDR3 has 15 residues. CDR3 bases: TGTGTCACCAGTTCATCAGCGGGGAGCACAGATACGCAGTATTTT. Protein sequence: CVTSSSAGSTDTQYF.

The genes are TRBV2 and TRBJ2-5; 11 positions match TRBD1. This CDR3 is 14 amino acids long. V lost 6 bases to trimming and J lost 2 bases; unmatched junction nucleotides: 2. Germline V lookup: CDR1 SNHLY, CDR2 FYNNEI. In nucleotides, the CDR3 is TGTGCCAGCAGCGGGGACAGGGGGCAAGAGACCCAGTACTTC. The encoded protein is CASSGDRGQETQYF.

The chain employs TRBV5-1 and TRBJ2-3; a weak D match, TRBD2 (6 bases). Trimming took off 6 bases at V and 2 bases at J, with 13 bases between the two ends. This CDR3 is built from 14 residues. Germline V gives CDR1 SGHRS, CDR2 YFSETQ. DNA for the CDR3: TGCGCCAGCACCCGAGAGCGGGCCACAGATACGCAGTATTTT. Protein: CASTRERATDTQYF.

The chain combines TRBV19 with TRBJ1-3; the D is unclear. This CDR3 comprises 15 residues. The germline gives CDR1 LNHDA, CDR2 SQIVND (reference sequence). The V gene lost 6 bases and the J gene lost 4 bases, with 16 bases spanning the gap. The CDR3, as DNA: TGTGCCAGTAGCAGAGTACCCGGGTCCGGAAACACCATATATTTT. As protein: CASSRVPGSGNTIYF.

This chain links TRBV7-2 with TRBJ2-1; 12 bases match TRBD2. V was clipped by 3 bases and J by 3 bases; unmatched bases: 6. CDR1 and CDR2 from the germline V gene are SGHTA and FQGNSA. The CDR3 runs to 17 residues. CDR3 sequence: CASSFAGLAGNYNEQFF. The DNA for the CDR3 is TGTGCCAGCAGCTTCGCAGGACTAGCGGGGAACTACAATGAGCAGTTCTTC.